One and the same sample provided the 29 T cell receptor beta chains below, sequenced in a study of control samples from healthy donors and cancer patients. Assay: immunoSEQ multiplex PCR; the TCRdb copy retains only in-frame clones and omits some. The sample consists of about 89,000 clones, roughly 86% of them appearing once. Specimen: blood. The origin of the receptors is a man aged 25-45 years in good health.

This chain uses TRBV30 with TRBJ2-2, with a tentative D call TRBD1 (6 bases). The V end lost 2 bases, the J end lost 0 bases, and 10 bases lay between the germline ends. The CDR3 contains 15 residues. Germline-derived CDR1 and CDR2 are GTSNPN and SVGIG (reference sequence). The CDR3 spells CAWSQDSANTGELFF. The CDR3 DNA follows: TGTGCCTGGAGTCAGGACAGTGCGAACACCGGGGAGCTGTTTTTT.

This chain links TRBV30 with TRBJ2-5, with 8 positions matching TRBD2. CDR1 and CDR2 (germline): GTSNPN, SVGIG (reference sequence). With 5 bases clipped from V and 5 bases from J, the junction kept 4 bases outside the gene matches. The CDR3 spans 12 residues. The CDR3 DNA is TGTGCCTGGGGACTAGCAGGCGAGACCCAGTACTTC. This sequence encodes CAWGLAGETQYF.

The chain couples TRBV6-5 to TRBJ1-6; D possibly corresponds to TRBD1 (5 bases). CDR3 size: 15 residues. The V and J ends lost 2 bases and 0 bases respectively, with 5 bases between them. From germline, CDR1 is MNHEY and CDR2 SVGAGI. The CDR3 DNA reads TGTGCCAGCAGTTACGGGGGCTCCTATAATTCACCCCTCCACTTT. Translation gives CASSYGGSYNSPLHF.

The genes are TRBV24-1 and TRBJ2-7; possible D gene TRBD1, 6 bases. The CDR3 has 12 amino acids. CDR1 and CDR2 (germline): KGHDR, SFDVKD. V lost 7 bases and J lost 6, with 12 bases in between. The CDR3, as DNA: TGTGCCACCAGGGGGGCCAACAGCGAGCAGTACTTC. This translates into CATRGANSEQYF.

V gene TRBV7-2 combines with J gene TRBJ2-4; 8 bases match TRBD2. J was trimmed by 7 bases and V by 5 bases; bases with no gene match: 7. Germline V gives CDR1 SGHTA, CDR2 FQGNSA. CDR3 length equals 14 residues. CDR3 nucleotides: TGTGCCAGCAGCCCGGGGGGGTCTGAGAACATTCAGTACTTC. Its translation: CASSPGGSENIQYF.

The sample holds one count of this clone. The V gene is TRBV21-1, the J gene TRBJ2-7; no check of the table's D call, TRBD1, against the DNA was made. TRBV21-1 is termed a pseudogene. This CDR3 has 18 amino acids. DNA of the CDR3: TGTGCCAGCAGCAATAGATGGGCCGGGACAGGGACAATCTACGAGCAGTACTTC. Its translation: CASSNRWAGTGTIYEQYF.

CDR3 in DNA: TGTGCCAGCAGTAAGACAGTATACAATGAGCAGTTCTTC. This encodes CASSKTVYNEQFF. The rearrangement joins TRBV25-1 to TRBJ2-1; the D gene is possibly TRBD1 (5 bases). The CDR3 sequence is 13 residues long. CDR1 MGHDK and CDR2 SYGVNS come from the germline V gene. V lost 5 bases and J 4 bases, leaving 9 bases between the germline ends.

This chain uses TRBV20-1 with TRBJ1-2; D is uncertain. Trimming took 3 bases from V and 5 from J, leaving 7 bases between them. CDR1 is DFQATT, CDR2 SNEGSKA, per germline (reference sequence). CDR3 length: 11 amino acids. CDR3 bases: TGCAGTGCTAGTCCGGGGTATGGCTACACCTTC. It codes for CSASPGYGYTF.

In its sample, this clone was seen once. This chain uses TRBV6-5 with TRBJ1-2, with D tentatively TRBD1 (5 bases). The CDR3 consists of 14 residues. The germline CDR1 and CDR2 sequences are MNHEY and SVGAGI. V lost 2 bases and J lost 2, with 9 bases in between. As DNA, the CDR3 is TGTGCCAGCAGTTACGACCGGGACAACTATGGCTACACCTTC. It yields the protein CASSYDRDNYGYTF.

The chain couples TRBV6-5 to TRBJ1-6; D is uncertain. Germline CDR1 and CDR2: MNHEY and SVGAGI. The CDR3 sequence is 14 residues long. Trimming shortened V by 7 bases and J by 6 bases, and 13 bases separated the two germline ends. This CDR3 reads CASTLIVGNSPLHF. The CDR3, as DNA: TGTGCCAGCACGCTTATTGTAGGTAATTCACCCCTCCACTTT.

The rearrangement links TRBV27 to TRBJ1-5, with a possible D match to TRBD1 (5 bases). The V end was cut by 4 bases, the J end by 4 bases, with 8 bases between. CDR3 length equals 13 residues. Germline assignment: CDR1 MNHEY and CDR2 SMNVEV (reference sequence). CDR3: CASSWGANQPQHF. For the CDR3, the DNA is TGTGCCAGCAGTTGGGGCGCAAATCAGCCCCAGCATTTT.

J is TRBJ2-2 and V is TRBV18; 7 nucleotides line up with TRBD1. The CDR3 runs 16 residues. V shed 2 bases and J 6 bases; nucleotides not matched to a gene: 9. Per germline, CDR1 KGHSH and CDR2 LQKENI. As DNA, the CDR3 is TGTGCCAGCTCACCAGAGACAGGGAAGGTCTCCGGGGAGCTGTTTTTT. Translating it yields CASSPETGKVSGELFF.

The chain's CDR3 is CATATGGNQPQHF. Written as DNA, the CDR3 is TGTGCCACAGCGACAGGGGGTAATCAGCCCCAGCATTTT. This chain joins TRBV24-1 and TRBJ1-5; 9 bases are a match to TRBD1. The junction had 4 bases not matched to a gene; V was cut back by 10 bases and J by 4 bases. There are 13 residues in the CDR3. Germline-derived CDR1 and CDR2 are KGHDR and SFDVKD.

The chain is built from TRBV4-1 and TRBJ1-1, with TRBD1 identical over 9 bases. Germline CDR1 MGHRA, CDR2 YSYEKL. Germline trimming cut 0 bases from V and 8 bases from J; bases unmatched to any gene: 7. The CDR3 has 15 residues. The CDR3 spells CASSQESLGTGEAFF. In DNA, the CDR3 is TGCGCCAGCAGCCAAGAAAGCTTAGGGACAGGGGAAGCTTTCTTT.

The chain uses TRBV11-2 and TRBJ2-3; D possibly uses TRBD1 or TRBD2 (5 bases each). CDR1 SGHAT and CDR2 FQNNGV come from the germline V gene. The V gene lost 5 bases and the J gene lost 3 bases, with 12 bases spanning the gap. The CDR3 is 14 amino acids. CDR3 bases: TGTGCCAGCAGCCGGGGCCCAAGTACAGATACGCAGTATTTT. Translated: CASSRGPSTDTQYF. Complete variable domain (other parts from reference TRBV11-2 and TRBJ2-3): EAGVAQSPRYKIIEKRQSVAFWCNPISGHATLYWYQQILGQGPKLLIQFQNNGVVDDSQLPKDRFSAERLKGVDSTLKIQPAKLEDSAVYLCASSRGPSTDTQYFGPGTRLTVL.

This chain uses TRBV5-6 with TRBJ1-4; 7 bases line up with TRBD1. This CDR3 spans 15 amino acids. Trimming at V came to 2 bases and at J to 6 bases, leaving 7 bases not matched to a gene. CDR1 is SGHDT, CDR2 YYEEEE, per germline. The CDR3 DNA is TGTGCCAGCAGCTTTCCCGGGGACAGCGATGAAAAACTGTTTTTT. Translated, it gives CASSFPGDSDEKLFF.

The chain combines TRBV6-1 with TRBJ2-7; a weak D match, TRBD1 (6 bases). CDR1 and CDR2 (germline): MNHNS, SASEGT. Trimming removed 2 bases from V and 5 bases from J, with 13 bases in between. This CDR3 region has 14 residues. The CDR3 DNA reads TGTGCCAGCAGTGAAAGGGGGATCTCTAACGAGCAGTACTTC. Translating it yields CASSERGISNEQYF.

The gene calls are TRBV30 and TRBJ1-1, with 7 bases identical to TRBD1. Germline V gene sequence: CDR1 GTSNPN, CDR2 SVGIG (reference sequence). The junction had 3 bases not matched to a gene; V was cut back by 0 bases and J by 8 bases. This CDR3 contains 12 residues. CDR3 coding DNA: TGTGCCTGGAGTGTTCAGGGGGAAGAAGCTTTCTTT. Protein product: CAWSVQGEEAFF. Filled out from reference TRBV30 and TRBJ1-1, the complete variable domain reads SQTIHQWPATLVQPVGSPLSLECTVEGTSNPNLYWYRQAAGRGLQLLFYSVGIGQISSEVPQNLSASRPQDRQFILSSKKLLLSDSGFYLCAWSVQGEEAFFGQGTRLTVV.

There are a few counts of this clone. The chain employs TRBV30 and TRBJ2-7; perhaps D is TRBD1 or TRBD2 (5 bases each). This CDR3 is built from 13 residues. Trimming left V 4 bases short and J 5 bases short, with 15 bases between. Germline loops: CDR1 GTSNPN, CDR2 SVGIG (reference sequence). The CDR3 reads CAWNKGTSDEQYF. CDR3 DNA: TGTGCCTGGAACAAGGGGACGTCGGACGAGCAGTACTTC.

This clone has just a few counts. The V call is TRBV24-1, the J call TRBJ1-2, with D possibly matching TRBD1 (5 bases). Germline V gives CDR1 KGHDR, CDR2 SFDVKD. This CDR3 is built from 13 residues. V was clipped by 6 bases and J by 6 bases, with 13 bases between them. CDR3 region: CATSPGYLDGYTF. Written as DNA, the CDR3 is TGTGCCACCAGTCCAGGGTATTTGGATGGCTACACCTTC.

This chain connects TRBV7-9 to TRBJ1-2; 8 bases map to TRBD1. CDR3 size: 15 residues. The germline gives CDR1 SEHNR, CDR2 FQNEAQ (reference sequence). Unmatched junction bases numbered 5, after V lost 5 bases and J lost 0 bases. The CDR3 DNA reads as TGTGCCAGCAGCCGGGACAGGACCTCTAACTATGGCTACACCTTC. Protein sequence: CASSRDRTSNYGYTF.

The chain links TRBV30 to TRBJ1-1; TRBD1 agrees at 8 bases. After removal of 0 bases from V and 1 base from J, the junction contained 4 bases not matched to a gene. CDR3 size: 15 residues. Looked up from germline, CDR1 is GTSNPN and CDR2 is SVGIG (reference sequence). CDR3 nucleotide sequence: TGTGCCTGGAGTGTACGAACAGGGGGGAACACTGAAGCTTTCTTT. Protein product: CAWSVRTGGNTEAFF.

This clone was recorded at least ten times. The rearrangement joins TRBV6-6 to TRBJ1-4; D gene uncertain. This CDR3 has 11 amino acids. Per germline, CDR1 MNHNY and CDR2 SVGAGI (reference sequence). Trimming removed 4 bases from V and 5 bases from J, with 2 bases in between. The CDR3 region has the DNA TGTGCCAGCAGTTTCAATGAAAAACTGTTTTTT. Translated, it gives CASSFNEKLFF.

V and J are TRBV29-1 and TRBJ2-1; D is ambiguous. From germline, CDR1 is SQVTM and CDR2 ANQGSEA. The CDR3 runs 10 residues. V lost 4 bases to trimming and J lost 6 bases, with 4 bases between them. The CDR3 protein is CSVGGNEQFF. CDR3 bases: TGCAGCGTTGGGGGCAATGAGCAGTTCTTC.

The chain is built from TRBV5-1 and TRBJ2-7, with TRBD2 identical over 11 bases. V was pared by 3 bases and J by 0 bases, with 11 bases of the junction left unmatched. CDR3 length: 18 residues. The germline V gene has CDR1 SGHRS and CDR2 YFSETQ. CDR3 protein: CASSSQLAGGPLSYEQYF. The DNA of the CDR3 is TGCGCCAGCAGCTCGCAGCTAGCGGGGGGCCCCCTCTCCTACGAGCAGTACTTC.

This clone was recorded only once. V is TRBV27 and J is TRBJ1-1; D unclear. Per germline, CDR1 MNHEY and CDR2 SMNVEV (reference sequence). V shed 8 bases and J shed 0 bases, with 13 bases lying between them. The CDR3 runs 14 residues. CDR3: CASRRGGMNTEAFF. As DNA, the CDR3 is TGTGCCAGCCGCCGAGGCGGGATGAACACTGAAGCTTTCTTT.

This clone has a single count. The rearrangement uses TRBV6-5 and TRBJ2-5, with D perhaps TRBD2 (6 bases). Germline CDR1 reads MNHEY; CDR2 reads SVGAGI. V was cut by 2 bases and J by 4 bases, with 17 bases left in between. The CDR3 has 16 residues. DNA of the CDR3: TGTGCCAGCAGTTACGGAGGGCCTGGTGGTGTAGAGACCCAGTACTTC. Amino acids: CASSYGGPGGVETQYF.

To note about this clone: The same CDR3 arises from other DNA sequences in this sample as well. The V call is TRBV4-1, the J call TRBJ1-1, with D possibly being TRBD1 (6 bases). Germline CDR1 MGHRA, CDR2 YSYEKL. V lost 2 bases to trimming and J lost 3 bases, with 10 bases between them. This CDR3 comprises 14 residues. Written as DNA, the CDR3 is TGCGCCAGCAGCCAATTACAGGGTTACACTGAAGCTTTCTTT. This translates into CASSQLQGYTEAFF.

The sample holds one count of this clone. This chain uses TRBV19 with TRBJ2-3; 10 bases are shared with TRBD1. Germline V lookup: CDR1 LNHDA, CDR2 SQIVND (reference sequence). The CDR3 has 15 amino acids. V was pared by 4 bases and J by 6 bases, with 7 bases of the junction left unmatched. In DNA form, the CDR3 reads TGTGCCAGTAGTAAAGGGACAGGGGTGATTGATACGCAGTATTTT. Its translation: CASSKGTGVIDTQYF.